These T cell receptor beta chains were read from a single sample in a study of Ad26.COV2.S vaccination and SARS-CoV-2 variants. The data were produced by immunoSEQ multiplex PCR, yet TCRdb's version contains in-frame clones alone and is incomplete. The sample records a few hundred thousand clones, about nine tenths being singletons. Sequencing used peripheral blood, obtained in a trial of Ad26.COV2.S vaccine versus placebo. These receptors were collected from a person aged 18-60 years who received the Ad26.COV2.S COVID-19 vaccine or a placebo. CDR3s include the opening cysteine and the closing phenylalanine or tryptophan. A D gene is named only where the DNA matches it firmly. Size is stated for part of the rows, as once, few or many counts, or as a class when the clone is expanded.

TRBJ2-1	-	TRBV7-8	TRBD2	TGTGCCAGCAGCTTAGCGAATCTCCCAGCGGGAGGTCCGAGGGCCTCCTACAATGAGCAGTTCTTC	CASSLANLPAGGPRASYNEQFF
TRBJ2-7	-	TRBV10-3	-	TGTGCCATAGGGGAGTTGAGCTACGAGCAGTACTTC	CAIGELSYEQYF
TRBJ2-3	-	TRBV7-3	TRBD1	TGTGCCAGCAGCCCTAAGACAGGGGGCGCTGGCACAGATACGCAGTATTTT	CASSPKTGGAGTDTQYF
TRBJ2-7	-	TRBV3-1/TRBV3-2	-	TGTGCCAGCAGCCCTTTTGGGACATCTGGGCGTGGGCAGTACTTC	CASSPFGTSGRGQYF
TRBJ2-3	once	TRBV19	TRBD2	TGTGCCAGTAGTATCACTAGCGTAATATTAGCAGATACGCAGTATTTT	CASSITSVILADTQYF
TRBJ2-3	-	TRBV5-6	-	TGTGCCAGCAGCTTGGCGGGGGCCGATACGCAGTATTTT	CASSLAGADTQYF
TRBJ2-5	-	TRBV11-2	-	TGTGCCAGCAGCTTAGACAGAGAGACCCAGTACTTC	CASSLDRETQYF
TRBJ2-3	-	TRBV25-1	-	TGTGCCAGCACCTCCACATCCGGGTCATTCTCCACAGATACGCAGTATTTT	CASTSTSGSFSTDTQYF
TRBJ2-3	-	TRBV15	-	TGTGCCGCCAGATCAGGCGCCCGCACAGATACGCAGTATTTT	CAARSGARTDTQYF
TRBJ1-3	once	TRBV21-1	-	TGTGCCAGCAGCAAAGGGAAGAATGGAAACACCATATATTTT	CASSKGKNGNTIYF
TRBJ2-5	-	TRBV19	TRBD2	TGTGCCAGTAGAAAGCCCGGAGCGGGACAAGAGACCCAGTACTTC	CASRKPGAGQETQYF
TRBJ2-1	-	TRBV24-1	TRBD2	TGTGCCACCAGTGACCCCCAGCGGGAGGGAACCTTCTACAATGAGCAGTTCTTC	CATSDPQREGTFYNEQFF
TRBJ1-3	-	TRBV11-2	TRBD1	TGTGCCAGCAGCTCAACAGGGGGCTATGGAAACACCATATATTTT	CASSSTGGYGNTIYF
TRBJ2-1	-	TRBV6-1	TRBD2	TGTGCCAGCAGTGAGCCCTTCCCTAGCGGCTCGAGCTCCTACAATGAGCAGTTCTTC	CASSEPFPSGSSSYNEQFF
TRBJ2-3	-	TRBV6-4	TRBD1	TGTGCCAGCAGCGGGACCGGGACAGGCACAGATACGCAGTATTTT	CASSGTGTGTDTQYF
TRBJ2-1	-	TRBV19	-	TGTGCCAGTAGCCGGATAGGGGGGAACTACAATGAGCAGTTCTTC	CASSRIGGNYNEQFF
TRBJ2-1	-	TRBV27	TRBD2	TGTGCCAGCAGTTTAGAGTTTAGGTCTAGCGGGATGGGGGGTGAGCAGTTCTTC	CASSLEFRSSGMGGEQFF
TRBJ2-2	-	TRBV6-5	-	TGTGCCAGCAGTTATACGAACACCGGGGAGCTGTTTTTT	CASSYTNTGELFF
TRBJ2-1	-	TRBV19	-	TGTGCCAGTAGTATAAACCCCAGGGGGGCATACAATGAGCAGTTCTTC	CASSINPRGAYNEQFF
TRBJ2-7	-	TRBV12-3/TRBV12-4	-	TGTGCCAGCAGTTTATGGGTATACTACGAGCAGTACTTC	CASSLWVYYEQYF
TRBJ2-1	-	TRBV4-3	-	TGCGCCAGCAGCCAAGATGGGCTCGGCCCGCTCAATGAGCAGTTCTTC	CASSQDGLGPLNEQFF
TRBJ2-2	-	TRBV4-3	-	TGCGCCAGCAGCCAAGATTTTTTGTCAACCGGGGAGCTGTTTTTT	CASSQDFLSTGELFF
TRBJ1-6	-	TRBV10-1	-	TGCGCCAGCAGCGCCGGGACGGTGAATTCACCCCTCCACTTT	CASSAGTVNSPLHF
TRBJ1-1	-	TRBV7-9	TRBD1	TGTGCCAGCAGCTTAGTGGACAGGGTTGGCACTGAAGCTTTCTTT	CASSLVDRVGTEAFF
TRBJ2-7	-	TRBV6-4	TRBD1	TGTGCCAGCAGTGAGGACAGGGGGCGCGTCTACGAGCAGTACTTC	CASSEDRGRVYEQYF
TRBJ2-1	-	TRBV6-5	TRBD2	TGTGCCAGCAGTCAACTAGCGGGGCCCTACAATGAGCAGTTCTTC	CASSQLAGPYNEQFF
TRBJ2-7	-	TRBV6-2/TRBV6-3	TRBD2	TGTGCCAGCAGCTCCGGGACTAGCGGGAGGGGCTACGAGCAGTACTTC	CASSSGTSGRGYEQYF
TRBJ2-1	once	TRBV19	TRBD2	TGTGCCAGTAGTAATACACTAGCGGGAACTTTAAATGAGCAGTTCTTC	CASSNTLAGTLNEQFF
TRBJ2-1	-	TRBV6-5	-	TGTGCCAGCAGTTACTTACGGGAGTTGGATGAGCAGTTCTTC	CASSYLRELDEQFF
TRBJ1-1	-	TRBV4-3	-	TGCGCCAGCAGCCAGAAAATGGGGGGCACTGAAGCTTTCTTT	CASSQKMGGTEAFF
TRBJ2-7	-	TRBV19	-	TGTGCCAGTAGTACCCGTGGGGGAGGCGACGAGCAGTACTTC	CASSTRGGGDEQYF
TRBJ1-1	-	TRBV30	-	TGTGCCTGGAGTAGAGCCCCGGGGAACACTGAAGCTTTCTTT	CAWSRAPGNTEAFF
TRBJ1-2	-	TRBV28	-	TGTGCCAGCAGTTTATCAGGGGCCTTTAACTATGGCTACACCTTC	CASSLSGAFNYGYTF
TRBJ2-7	-	TRBV7-2	-	TGTGCCAGCAGCTCCTTTTACGGCTACGAGCAGTACTTC	CASSSFYGYEQYF
TRBJ2-5	-	TRBV7-7	-	TGTGCCAGCAGCTTAGCCGGGACCCTCCGGGAGGAGACCCAGTACTTC	CASSLAGTLREETQYF
TRBJ2-1	-	TRBV28	-	TGTGCCAGCAGTTTACTGGGGCTGTCCTACAATGAGCAGTTCTTC	CASSLLGLSYNEQFF